This TCR beta chain was captured in a study of T cell responses to AZD1222 COVID-19 vaccine. Regarding this clone: As yet, its antigen is unknown.

Deletions cut 4 bases from V and 2 bases from J, with 22 bases between. Germline loops: CDR1 SGHRS, CDR2 YFSETQ. The CDR3 extends over 17 amino acids. Regarding the study as a whole: White British ancestry dominated among donors, who included more females, and clonal diversity was possibly underestimated. Repertoire sampling was restricted to post-peak T cell response timepoints. Mapped onto spike, vaccine-associated CD4 TCRs spanned it and were dominant at 160-218 and 743-854.

Only in-frame clones appear in the TCRdb table, and some are missing; sequencing was by immunoSEQ multiplex PCR. Altogether 50,000 to 85,000 clones are present, 79% being singletons, with the ten largest covering roughly 25%. The V and J genes are TRBV5-1 and TRBJ2-7, with D tentatively TRBD2 (7 bases). Sample: peripheral blood, taken on day 0 of MenACWY control vaccination. The sequence came from an adult in good health. The CDR3 DNA follows: TGCGCCAGCAGCCCGGGGGGCGGTTTAGGCATAGCCTACGAGCAGTACTTC. Protein product: CASSPGGGLGIAYEQYF.